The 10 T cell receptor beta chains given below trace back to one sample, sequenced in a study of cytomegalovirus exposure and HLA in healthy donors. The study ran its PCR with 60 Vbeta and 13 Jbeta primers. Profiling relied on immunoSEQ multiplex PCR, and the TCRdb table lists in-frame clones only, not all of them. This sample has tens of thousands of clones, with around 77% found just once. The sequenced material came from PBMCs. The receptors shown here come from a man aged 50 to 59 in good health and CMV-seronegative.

The CDR3, as DNA: TGCGCCAGCAGCCCAATGACAGGGGTGAAGGAGCAGTTCTTC. Encoded protein: CASSPMTGVKEQFF. The chain combines TRBV5-1 with TRBJ2-1; 8 bases are shared with TRBD1. Germline CDR1 reads SGHRS; CDR2 reads YFSETQ. The V gene end was trimmed by 4 bases and the J gene end by 10 bases; junction bases not matched to a gene: 10. The CDR3 consists of 14 residues.

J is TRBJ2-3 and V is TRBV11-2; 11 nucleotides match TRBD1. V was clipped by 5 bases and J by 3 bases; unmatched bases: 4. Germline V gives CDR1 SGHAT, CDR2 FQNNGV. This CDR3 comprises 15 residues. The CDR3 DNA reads TGTGCCAGCAGCGGGGGACAGGGGGGTACAGATACGCAGTATTTT. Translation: CASSGGQGGTDTQYF.

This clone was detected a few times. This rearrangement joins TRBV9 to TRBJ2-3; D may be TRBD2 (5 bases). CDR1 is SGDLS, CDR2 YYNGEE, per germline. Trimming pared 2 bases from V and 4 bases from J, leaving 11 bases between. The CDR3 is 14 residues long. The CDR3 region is CASSVRTLPDTQYF. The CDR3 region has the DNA TGTGCCAGCAGCGTTAGGACTTTACCAGATACGCAGTATTTT. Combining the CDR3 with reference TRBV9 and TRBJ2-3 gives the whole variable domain DSGVTQTPKHLITATGQRVTLRCSPRSGDLSVYWYQQSLDQGLQFLIQYYNGEERAKGNILERFSAQQFPDLHSELNLSSLELGDSALYFCASSVRTLPDTQYFGPGTRLTVL.

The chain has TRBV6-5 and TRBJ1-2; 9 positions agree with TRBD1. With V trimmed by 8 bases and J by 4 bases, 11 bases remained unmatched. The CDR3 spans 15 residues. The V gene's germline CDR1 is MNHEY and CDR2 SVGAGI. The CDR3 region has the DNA TGTGCCAGCGGTGCCACCGGGACAGGGCGCTATGGCTACACCTTC. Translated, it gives CASGATGTGRYGYTF.

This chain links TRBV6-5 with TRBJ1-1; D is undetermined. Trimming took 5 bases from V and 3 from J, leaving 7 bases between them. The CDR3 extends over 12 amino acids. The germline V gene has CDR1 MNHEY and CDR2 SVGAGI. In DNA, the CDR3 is TGTGCCAGCAGTCGGGGAGACACTGAAGCTTTCTTT. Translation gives CASSRGDTEAFF.

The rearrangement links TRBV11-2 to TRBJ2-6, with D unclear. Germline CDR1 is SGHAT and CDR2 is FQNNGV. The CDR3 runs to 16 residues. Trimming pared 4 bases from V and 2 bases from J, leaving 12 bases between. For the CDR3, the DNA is TGTGCCAGCAGCTCGCGGCCTTTAACTGGGGCCAACGTCCTGACTTTC. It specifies CASSSRPLTGANVLTF. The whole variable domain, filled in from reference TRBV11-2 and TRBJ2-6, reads EAGVAQSPRYKIIEKRQSVAFWCNPISGHATLYWYQQILGQGPKLLIQFQNNGVVDDSQLPKDRFSAERLKGVDSTLKIQPAKLEDSAVYLCASSSRPLTGANVLTFGAGSRLTVL.

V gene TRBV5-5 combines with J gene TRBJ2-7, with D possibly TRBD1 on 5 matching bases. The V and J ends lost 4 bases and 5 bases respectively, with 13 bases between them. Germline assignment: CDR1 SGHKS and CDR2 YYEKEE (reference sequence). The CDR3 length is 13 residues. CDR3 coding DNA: TGTGCCAGCAGCCTCCTACCCAGGGACGAGCAGTACTTC. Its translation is CASSLLPRDEQYF.

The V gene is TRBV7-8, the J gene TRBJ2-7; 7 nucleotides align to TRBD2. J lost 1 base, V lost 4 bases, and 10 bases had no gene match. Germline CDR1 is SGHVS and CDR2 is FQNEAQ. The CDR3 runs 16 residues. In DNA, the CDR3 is TGTGCCAGCAGCTATATTGAGCGGGGTGTTTCCTACGAGCAGTACTTC. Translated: CASSYIERGVSYEQYF.

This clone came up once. CDR3 sequence: CAISQGLRVNEKLFF. In DNA, the CDR3 is TGCGCCATATCCCAGGGTCTCCGAGTTAATGAAAAACTGTTTTTT. This chain joins TRBV10-1 and TRBJ1-4, with D perhaps matching TRBD1 (5 bases). V was trimmed by 10 bases and J by 4 bases, leaving 19 bases between them. Per the germline V gene, CDR1 is WNHNN and CDR2 is SYGVQD (reference sequence). The CDR3 sequence is 15 residues long.

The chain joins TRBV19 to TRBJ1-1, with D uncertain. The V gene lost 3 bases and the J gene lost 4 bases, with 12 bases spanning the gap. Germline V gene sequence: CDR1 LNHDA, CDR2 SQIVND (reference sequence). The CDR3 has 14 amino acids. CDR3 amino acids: CASSIGGGTTEAFF. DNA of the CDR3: TGTGCCAGTAGTATCGGAGGCGGTACCACTGAAGCTTTCTTT.